This TCR beta chain was sequenced in a study of low-dose radiotherapy and immunotherapy resistance in tumors. Whole-study context: A dose of 300 mg of oral aspirin was taken by patients daily for four cycles from cycle 1 day 1.

Germline loops: CDR1 SGHTA, CDR2 FQGTGA. V lost 1 base and J 4 bases, leaving 13 bases between the germline ends. The CDR3 extends over 15 amino acids. Priming of first-strand cDNA relied on TRAV- and TRBV-specific primers (covering alpha and beta chains). TCRs underwent 15 to 25 PCR cycles of amplification with a constant-region primer and V-primer adapter. Amplification of isolated mRNA was accomplished via in vitro transcription. TCRdb redid the calling of the reads with MiXCR, one entry per CDR3 protein. The data hold tens of thousands of distinct CDR3 sequences, with just under 9.5% observed a single time. This clonotype was counted many times. Time point noted: before trial treatment. The donors' regimen was nivolumab, ipilimumab, aspirin, low-dose cyclophosphamide and low-dose radiotherapy. Advanced solid tumors lacking tumor-infiltrating lymphocytes characterized eligible patients.

This clonotype was sampled from a male donor with prostate cancer. The rearrangement links TRBV7-3 to TRBJ2-5, with D tentatively TRBD2 (5 bases). The source material was PBMCs, sampled before treatment. The CDR3 coding sequence is TGTGCCAGCAGCTTAAGAGGGAGTATTGTAGAGACCCAGTACTTC. Its translation is CASSLRGSIVETQYF.